This T cell receptor (beta chain) was sequenced in a study of OX40 agonist ivuxolimab in advanced cancers. For the study at large: Eligibility rules accepted prior anti-PD-1, anti-PD-L1 or anti-CTLA-4 therapy, and 40% to 50% had some. Overall study findings and caveats: Dosing at 0.1 to 3.0 mg/kg was accompanied by clonal expansion of CD4+ and CD8+ blood T cells by week 6.

Remarks on this clone: Its antigen is currently unknown.

The CDR3 has 17 residues. After removal of 4 bases from V and 8 bases from J, the junction contained 16 bases not matched to a gene. Germline V CDR1 and CDR2: LNHNV, YYDKDF (reference sequence). Clones were sequenced by immunoSEQ multiplex PCR, and TCRdb holds only the in-frame ones, with some missing. The table has some 47,000 clones, around 80% seen once. The clonotype comes from an adult with an advanced solid tumor such as melanoma, head and neck, liver or kidney cancer. This sequence joins TRBV15 and TRBJ2-1, with 8 positions matching TRBD2. The starting material was CD4+ or CD8+ T cells sorted from blood, obtained in a trial of the OX40 agonist ivuxolimab. This chain's CDR3 is CATSNFLAGTRRDEQFF. CDR3 DNA: TGTGCCACCAGCAATTTTTTAGCCGGGACTAGGAGAGATGAGCAGTTCTTC. Full variable domain (outside the CDR3, taken from reference TRBV15 and TRBJ2-1): DAMVIQNPRYQVTQFGKPVTLSCSQTLNHNVMYWYQQKSSQAPKLLFHYYDKDFNNEADTPDNFQSRRPNTSFCFLDIRSPGLGDTAMYLCATSNFLAGTRRDEQFFGPGTRLTVL.